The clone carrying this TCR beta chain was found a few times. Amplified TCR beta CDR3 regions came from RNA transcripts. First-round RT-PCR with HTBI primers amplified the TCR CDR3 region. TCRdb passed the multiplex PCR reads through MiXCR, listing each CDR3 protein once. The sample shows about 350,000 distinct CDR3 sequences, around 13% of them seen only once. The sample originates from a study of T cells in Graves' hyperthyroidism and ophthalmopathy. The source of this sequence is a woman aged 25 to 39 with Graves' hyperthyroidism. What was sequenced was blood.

The DNA of the CDR3 is TGCAGTGCTAGGGTACCCGGACTAGCGGGAGCATGGGAGACCCAGTACTTC. Translation: CSARVPGLAGAWETQYF. The genes are TRBV20-1 and TRBJ2-5; 13 bases fit TRBD2. Germline lookup yields CDR1 DFQATT and CDR2 SNEGSKA (reference sequence). CDR3 length: 17 amino acids. V trimming: 3 bases; J trimming: 5 bases; junction bases outside the gene matches: 12.